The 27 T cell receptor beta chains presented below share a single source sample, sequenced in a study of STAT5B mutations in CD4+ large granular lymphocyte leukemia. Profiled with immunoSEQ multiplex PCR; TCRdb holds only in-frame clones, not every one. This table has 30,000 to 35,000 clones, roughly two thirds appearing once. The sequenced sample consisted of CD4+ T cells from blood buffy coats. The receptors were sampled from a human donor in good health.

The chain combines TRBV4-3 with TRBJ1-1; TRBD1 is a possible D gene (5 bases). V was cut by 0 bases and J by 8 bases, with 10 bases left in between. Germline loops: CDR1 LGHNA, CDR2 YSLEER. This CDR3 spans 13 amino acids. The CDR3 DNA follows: TGCGCCAGCAGCCAAGATCTGAACAGGGAAGCTTTCTTT. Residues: CASSQDLNREAFF.

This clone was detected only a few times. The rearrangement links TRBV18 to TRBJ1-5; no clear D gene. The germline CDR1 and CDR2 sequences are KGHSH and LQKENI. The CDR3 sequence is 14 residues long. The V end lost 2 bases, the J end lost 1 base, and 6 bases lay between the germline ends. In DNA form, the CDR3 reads TGTGCCAGCTCACCAACACAAAGCAATCAGCCCCAGCATTTT. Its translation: CASSPTQSNQPQHF.

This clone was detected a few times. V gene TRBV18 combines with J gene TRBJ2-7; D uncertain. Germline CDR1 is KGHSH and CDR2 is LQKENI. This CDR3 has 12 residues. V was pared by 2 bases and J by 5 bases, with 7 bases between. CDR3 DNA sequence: TGTGCCAGCTCACCAGACGAGGACGAGCAGTACTTC. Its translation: CASSPDEDEQYF.

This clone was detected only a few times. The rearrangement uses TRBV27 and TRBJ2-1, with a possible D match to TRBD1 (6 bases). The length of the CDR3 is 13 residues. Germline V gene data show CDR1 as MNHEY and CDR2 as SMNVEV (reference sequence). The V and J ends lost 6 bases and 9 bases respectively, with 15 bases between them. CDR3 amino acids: CASRTDRTPEQFF. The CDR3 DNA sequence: TGTGCCAGCAGAACCGACAGGACTCCTGAGCAGTTCTTC.

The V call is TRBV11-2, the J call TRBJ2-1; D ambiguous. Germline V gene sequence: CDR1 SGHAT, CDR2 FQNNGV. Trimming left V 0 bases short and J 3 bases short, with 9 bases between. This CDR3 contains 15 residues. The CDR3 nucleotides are TGTGCCAGCAGCTTAGAGGACGCCGTCTACAATGAGCAGTTCTTC. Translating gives CASSLEDAVYNEQFF.

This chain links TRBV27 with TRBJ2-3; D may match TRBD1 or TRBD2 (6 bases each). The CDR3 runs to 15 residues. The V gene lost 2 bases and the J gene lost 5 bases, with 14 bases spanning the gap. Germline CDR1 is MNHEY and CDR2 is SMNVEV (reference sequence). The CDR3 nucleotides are TGTGCCAGCAGTTTAAGACCCGGGGGCGGAGATACGCAGTATTTT. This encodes CASSLRPGGGDTQYF.

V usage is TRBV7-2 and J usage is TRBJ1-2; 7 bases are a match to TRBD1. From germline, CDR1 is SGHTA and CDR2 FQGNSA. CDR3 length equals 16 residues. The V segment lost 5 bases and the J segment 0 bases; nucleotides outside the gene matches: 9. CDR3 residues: CASSDPGQIPNYGYTF. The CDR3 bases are TGTGCCAGCAGCGACCCGGGACAGATTCCTAACTATGGCTACACCTTC.

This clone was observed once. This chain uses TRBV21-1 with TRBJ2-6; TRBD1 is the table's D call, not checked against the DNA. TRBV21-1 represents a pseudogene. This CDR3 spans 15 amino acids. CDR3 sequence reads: CASRDRGTGANVLTF. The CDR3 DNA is TGTGCCAGCAGGGACAGGGGCACTGGGGCCAACGTCCTGACTTTC.

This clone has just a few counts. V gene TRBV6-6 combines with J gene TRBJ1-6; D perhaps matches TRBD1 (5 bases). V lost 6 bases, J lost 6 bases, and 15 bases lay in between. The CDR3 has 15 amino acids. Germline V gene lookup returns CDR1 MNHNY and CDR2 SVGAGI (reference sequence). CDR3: CASRRGESSNSPLHF. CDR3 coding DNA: TGTGCCAGCAGGCGAGGGGAGTCGAGTAATTCACCCCTCCACTTT.

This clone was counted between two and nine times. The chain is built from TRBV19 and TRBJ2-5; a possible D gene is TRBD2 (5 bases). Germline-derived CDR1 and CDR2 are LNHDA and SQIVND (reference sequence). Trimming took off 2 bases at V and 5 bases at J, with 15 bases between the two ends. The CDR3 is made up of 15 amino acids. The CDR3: CASSIRTPEGETQYF. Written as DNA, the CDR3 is TGTGCCAGTAGTATACGGACTCCAGAGGGTGAGACCCAGTACTTC. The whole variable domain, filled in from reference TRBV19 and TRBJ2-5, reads DGGITQSPKYLFRKEGQNVTLSCEQNLNHDAMYWYRQDPGQGLRLIYYSQIVNDFQKGDIAEGYSVSREKKESFPLTVTSAQKNPTAFYLCASSIRTPEGETQYFGPGTRLLVL.

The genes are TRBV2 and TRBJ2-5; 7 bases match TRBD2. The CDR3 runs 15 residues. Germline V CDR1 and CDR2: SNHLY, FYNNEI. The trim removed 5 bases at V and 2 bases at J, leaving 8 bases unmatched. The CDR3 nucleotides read TGTGCCAGCAGTCAAGGAGAGCGGGGACAAGAGACCCAGTACTTC. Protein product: CASSQGERGQETQYF.

As DNA, the CDR3 is TGTGCCAGCAGTGGGGACGTGTATGGCTACACCTTC. This gives the protein CASSGDVYGYTF. The V gene is TRBV6-1, the J gene TRBJ1-2, with a possible D match to TRBD1 (5 bases). Germline CDR1 reads MNHNS; CDR2 reads SASEGT. Trimming removed 4 bases at V and 5 bases at J, with 8 bases between. The CDR3 extends over 12 amino acids.

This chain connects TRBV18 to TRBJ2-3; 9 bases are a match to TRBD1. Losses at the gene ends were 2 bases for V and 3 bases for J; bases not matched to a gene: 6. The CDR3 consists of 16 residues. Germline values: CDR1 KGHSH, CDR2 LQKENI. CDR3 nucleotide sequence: TGTGCCAGCTCACCAAGGACAGGGGCGGGTACAGATACGCAGTATTTT. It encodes CASSPRTGAGTDTQYF. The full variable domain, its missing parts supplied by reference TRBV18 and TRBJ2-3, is NAGVMQNPRHLVRRRGQEARLRCSPMKGHSHVYWYRQLPEEGLKFMVYLQKENIIDESGMPKERFSAEFPKEGPSILRIQQVVRGDSAAYFCASSPRTGAGTDTQYFGPGTRLTVL.

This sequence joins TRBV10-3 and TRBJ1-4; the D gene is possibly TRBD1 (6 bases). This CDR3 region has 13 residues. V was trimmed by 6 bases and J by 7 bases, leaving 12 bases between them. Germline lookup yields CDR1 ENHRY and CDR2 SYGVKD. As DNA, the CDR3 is TGTGCCATCAGAAGGGGGAGGGGTGAAAAACTGTTTTTT. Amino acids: CAIRRGRGEKLFF.

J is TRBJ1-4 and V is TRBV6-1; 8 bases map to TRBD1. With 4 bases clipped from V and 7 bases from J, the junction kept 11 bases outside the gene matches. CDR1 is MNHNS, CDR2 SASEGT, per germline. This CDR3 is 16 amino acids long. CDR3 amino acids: CASSAGQGVVAEKLFF. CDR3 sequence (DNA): TGTGCCAGCAGTGCTGGACAGGGAGTGGTGGCTGAAAAACTGTTTTTT.

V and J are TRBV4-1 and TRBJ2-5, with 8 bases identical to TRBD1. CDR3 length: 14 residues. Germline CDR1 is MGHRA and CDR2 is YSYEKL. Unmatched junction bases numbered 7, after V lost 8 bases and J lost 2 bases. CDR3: CASGETGAQETQYF. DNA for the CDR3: TGCGCCAGCGGGGAGACAGGGGCACAAGAGACCCAGTACTTC.

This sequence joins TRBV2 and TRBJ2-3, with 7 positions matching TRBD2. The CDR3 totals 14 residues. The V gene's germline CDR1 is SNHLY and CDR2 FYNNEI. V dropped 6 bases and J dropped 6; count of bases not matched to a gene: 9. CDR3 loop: CASRVGLGLDTQYF. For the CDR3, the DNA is TGTGCCAGCAGGGTCGGACTAGGTCTCGATACGCAGTATTTT.

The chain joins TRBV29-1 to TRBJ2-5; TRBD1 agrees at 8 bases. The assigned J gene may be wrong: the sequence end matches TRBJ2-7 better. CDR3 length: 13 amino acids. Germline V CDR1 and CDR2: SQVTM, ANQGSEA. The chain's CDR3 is CSVTGTGVYEQYF. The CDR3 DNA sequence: TGCAGCGTCACCGGGACAGGTGTCTACGAGCAGTACTTC.

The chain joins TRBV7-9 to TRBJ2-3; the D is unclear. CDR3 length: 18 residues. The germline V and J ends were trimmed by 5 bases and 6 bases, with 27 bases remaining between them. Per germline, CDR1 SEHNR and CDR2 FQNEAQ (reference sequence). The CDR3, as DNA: TGTGCCAGCAGCCCCGGAAAAGGGCCCCAACCCTCGAGGGATACGCAGTATTTT. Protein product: CASSPGKGPQPSRDTQYF. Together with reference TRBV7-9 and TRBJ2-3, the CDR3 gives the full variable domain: DTGVSQNPRHKITKRGQNVTFRCDPISEHNRLYWYRQTLGQGPEFLTYFQNEAQLEKSRLLSDRFSAERPKGSFSTLEIQRTEQGDSAMYLCASSPGKGPQPSRDTQYFGPGTRLTVL.

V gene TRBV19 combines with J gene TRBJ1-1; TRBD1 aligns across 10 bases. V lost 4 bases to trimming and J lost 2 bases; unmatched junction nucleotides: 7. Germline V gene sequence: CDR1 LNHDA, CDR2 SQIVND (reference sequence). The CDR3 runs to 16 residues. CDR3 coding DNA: TGTGCCAGTAGTAGACGGACAGGGGGGTACAACACTGAAGCTTTCTTT. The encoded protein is CASSRRTGGYNTEAFF.

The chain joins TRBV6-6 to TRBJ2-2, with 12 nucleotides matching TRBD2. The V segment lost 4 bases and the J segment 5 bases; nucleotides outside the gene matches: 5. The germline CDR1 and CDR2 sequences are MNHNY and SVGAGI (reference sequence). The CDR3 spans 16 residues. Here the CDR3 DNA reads TGTGCCAGCAGTTTCGGACTAGCGGGGATAACCGGGGAGCTGTTTTTT. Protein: CASSFGLAGITGELFF.

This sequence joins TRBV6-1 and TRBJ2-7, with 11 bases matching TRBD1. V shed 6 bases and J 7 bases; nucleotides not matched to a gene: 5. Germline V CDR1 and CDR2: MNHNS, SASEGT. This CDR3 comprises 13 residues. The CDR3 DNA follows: TGTGCCAGCAGGCGGACAGGGGGCGGGGAGCAGTACTTC. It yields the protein CASRRTGGGEQYF.

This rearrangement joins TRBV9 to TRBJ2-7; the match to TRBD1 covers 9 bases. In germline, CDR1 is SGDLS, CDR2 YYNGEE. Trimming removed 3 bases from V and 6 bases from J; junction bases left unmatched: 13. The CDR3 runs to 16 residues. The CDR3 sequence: CASSARPGQGPVEQYF. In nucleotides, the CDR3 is TGTGCCAGCAGCGCTCGTCCGGGACAGGGCCCCGTCGAGCAGTACTTC.

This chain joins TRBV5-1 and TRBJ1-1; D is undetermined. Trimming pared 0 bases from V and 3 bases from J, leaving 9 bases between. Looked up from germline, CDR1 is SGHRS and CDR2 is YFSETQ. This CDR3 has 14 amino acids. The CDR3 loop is CASSLVGSDTEAFF. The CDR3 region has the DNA TGCGCCAGCAGCTTGGTGGGATCGGACACTGAAGCTTTCTTT.

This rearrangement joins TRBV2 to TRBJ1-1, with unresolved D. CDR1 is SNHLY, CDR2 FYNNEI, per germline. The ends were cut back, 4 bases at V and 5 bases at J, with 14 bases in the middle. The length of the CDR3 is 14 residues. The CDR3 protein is CASSGWTRLTEAFF. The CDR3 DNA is TGTGCCAGCAGTGGATGGACTCGGCTGACTGAAGCTTTCTTT.

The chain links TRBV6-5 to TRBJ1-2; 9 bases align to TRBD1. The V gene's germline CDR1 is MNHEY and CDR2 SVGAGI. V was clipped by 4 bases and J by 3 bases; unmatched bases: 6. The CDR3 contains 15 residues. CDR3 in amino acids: CASSSVQGADYGYTF. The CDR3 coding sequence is TGTGCCAGCAGTTCTGTACAGGGGGCGGACTATGGCTACACCTTC.

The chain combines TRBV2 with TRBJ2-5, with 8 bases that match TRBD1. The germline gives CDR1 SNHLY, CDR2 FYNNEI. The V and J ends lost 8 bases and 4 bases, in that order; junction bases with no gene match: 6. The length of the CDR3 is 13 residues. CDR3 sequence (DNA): TGTGCCAGCGGTAGGACAGGGTCAGAGACCCAGTACTTC. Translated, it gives CASGRTGSETQYF.